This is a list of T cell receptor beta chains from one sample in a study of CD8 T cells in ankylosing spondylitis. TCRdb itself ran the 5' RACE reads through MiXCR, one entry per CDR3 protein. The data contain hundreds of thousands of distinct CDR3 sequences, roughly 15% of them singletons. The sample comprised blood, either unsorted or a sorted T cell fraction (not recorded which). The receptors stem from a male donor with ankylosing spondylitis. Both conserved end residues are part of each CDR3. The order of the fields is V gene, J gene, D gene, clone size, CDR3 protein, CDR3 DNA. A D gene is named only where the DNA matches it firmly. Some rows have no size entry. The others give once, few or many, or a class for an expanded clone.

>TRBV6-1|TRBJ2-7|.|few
CASRSTGPGIVYEQYF
TGTGCCAGCAGATCCACCGGGCCAGGGATAGTGTACGAGCAGTACTTC
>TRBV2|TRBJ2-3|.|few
CASSDQGGGTQYF
TGTGCCAGCAGTGACCAGGGGGGAGGTACGCAGTATTTT
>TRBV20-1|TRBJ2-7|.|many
CSALDSPEQYF
TGCAGTGCTCTTGACAGTCCCGAGCAGTACTTC
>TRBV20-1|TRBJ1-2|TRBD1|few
CSASQGEGKGYTF
TGCAGTGCTAGCCAGGGGGAAGGAAAAGGCTACACCTTC
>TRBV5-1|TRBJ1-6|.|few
CASSLQGSSPLHF
TGCGCCAGCAGCCTTCAGGGGAGTTCACCCCTCCACTTT
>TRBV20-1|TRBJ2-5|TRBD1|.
CSARKTGGQETQYF
TGCAGTGCTAGAAAGACAGGGGGGCAAGAGACCCAGTACTTC
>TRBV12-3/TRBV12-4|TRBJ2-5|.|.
CASTTGGRETQYF
TGTGCCAGCACCACCGGGGGCAGAGAGACCCAGTACTTC
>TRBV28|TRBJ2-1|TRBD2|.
CATVRLAVYNEQFF
TGTGCCACCGTACGACTAGCGGTATACAATGAGCAGTTCTTC
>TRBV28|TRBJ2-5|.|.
CASSNHPAGRETQYF
TGTGCCAGCAGTAACCATCCCGCGGGTAGGGAGACCCAGTACTTC
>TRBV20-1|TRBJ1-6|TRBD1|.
CSARLQGLNSPLHF
TGCAGTGCTAGACTACAGGGGTTGAATTCACCCCTCCACTTT
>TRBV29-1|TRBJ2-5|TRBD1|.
CSVVHMTGGLETQYF
TGCAGCGTTGTTCATATGACAGGGGGCTTGGAGACCCAGTACTTC
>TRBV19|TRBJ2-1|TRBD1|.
CASSITGQGYDEQFF
TGTGCCAGTAGTATTACGGGACAGGGGTATGATGAGCAGTTCTTC
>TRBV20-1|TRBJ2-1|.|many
CSARAETDPYSYNEQFF
TGCAGTGCTAGAGCGGAGACGGACCCATACTCCTACAATGAGCAGTTCTTC
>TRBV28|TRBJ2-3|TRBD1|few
CASGRDRGTDTQYF
TGTGCCAGCGGAAGGGACAGGGGCACAGATACGCAGTATTTT
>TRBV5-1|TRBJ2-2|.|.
CASSLGGMITGELFF
TGCGCCAGCAGCTTGGGCGGGATGATCACCGGGGAGCTGTTTTTT
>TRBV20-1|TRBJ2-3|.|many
CSASRRSGRTDTQYF
TGCAGTGCTAGCCGACGGAGCGGCCGCACAGATACGCAGTATTTT
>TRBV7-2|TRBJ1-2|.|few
CASSLGGAHYGYTF
TGTGCCAGCAGCTTAGGTGGCGCCCACTATGGCTACACCTTC